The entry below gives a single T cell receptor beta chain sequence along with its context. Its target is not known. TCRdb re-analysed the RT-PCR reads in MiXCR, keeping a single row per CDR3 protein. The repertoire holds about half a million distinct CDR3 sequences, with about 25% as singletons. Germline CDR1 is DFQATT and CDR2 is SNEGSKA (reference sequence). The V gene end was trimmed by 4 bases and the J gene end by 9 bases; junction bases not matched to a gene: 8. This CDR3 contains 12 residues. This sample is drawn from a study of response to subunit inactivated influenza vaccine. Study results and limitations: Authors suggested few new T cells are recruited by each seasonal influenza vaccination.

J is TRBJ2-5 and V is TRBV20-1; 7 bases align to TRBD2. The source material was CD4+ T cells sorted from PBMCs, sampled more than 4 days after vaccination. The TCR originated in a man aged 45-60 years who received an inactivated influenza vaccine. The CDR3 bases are TGCAGTGCTAAGGCTAGCGGCATGCCCCAGTACTTC. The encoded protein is CSAKASGMPQYF.